This TCR beta chain emerged from a study of shared clonotypes between healthy human individuals. Across the whole study: Each donor's CD8 memory used one plate, CD8 naive two, each CD4 subset three.

CDR3 length: 16 amino acids. Trimming took 5 bases from V and 7 from J; bases not matched to a gene: 13. Per the germline V gene, CDR1 is MNHEY and CDR2 is SMNVEV (reference sequence). Deep-level assay runs were performed. On sorted subsets, replicate PCRs used about 180 ng DNA, or some 27,000 T cell genomes. Profiled with immunoSEQ multiplex PCR; TCRdb holds only in-frame clones, not every one. The sample lists 2 million to 2.5 million clones, approximately 95% occurring once. Material for sequencing was naive CD4+ T cells from PBMCs. The subset here: CD45RA+ positively selected. V gene TRBV27 combines with J gene TRBJ2-1; 8 bases align to TRBD1. The receptor's source is a man aged 18 to 29 in good health. Some clones in this sample may be carry-over from other donors' samples. The CDR3 nucleotides read TGTGCCAGCAGTATGGGACAGGTCTTCCTGAGGAATGAGCAGTTCTTC. This encodes CASSMGQVFLRNEQFF.